This T cell receptor (beta chain) comes out of a study of blood T cells in healthy people across ages. Regarding the study as a whole: Among long-lived donors, naive CD4+ cells were more numerous and diversity higher than in aged donors.

This clonotype showed up many times. Its antigen remains unknown. A sample-barcoded 5' primer and a J-beta primer mix were used in a second PCR of about 7 to 12 cycles. TCRdb passed the 5' RACE reads through MiXCR, listing each CDR3 protein once. The profile shows over 550,000 distinct CDR3 sequences, about 30% of them singletons. The CDR3 has 12 amino acids. The germline V gene encodes CDR1 SGDLS and CDR2 YYNGEE. V was cut by 0 bases and J by 8 bases, with 6 bases left in between. The sample taken for sequencing was blood. The rearrangement uses TRBV9 and TRBJ2-1, with D unresolved. The clonotype comes from a woman of 80 years or more in good health. The DNA of the CDR3 is TGTGCCAGCAGCGTAGGGGGATATGAGCAGTTCTTC. Its translation is CASSVGGYEQFF.